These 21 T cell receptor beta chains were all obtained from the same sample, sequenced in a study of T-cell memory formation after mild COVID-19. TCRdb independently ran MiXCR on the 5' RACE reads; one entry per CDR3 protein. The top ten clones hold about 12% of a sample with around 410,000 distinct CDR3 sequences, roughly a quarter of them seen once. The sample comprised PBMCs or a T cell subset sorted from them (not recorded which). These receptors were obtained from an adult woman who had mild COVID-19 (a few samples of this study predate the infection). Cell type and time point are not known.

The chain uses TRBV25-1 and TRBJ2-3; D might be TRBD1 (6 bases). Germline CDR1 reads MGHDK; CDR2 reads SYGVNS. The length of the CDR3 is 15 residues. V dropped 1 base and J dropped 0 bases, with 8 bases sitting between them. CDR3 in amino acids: CASSESTGSTDTQYF. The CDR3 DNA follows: TGTGCCAGCAGTGAATCGACAGGCAGCACAGATACGCAGTATTTT.

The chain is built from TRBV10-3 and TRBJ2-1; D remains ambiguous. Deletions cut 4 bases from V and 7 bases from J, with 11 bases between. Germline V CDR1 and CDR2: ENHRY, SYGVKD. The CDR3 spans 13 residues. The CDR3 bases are TGTGCCATCAGTGGTCAGGACGCGAATGAGCAGTTCTTC. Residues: CAISGQDANEQFF.

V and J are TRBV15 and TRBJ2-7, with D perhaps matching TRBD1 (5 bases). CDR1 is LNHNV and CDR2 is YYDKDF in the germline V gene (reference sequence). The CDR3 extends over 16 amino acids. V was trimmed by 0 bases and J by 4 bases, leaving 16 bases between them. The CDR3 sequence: CATSRDTGGASYEQYF. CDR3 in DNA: TGTGCCACCAGCAGAGATACTGGTGGGGCAAGTTACGAGCAGTACTTC.

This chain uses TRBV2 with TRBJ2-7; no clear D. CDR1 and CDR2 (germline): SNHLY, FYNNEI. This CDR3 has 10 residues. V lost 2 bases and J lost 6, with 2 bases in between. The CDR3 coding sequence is TGTGCCAGCAGTGAATCCGAGCAGTACTTC. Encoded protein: CASSESEQYF.

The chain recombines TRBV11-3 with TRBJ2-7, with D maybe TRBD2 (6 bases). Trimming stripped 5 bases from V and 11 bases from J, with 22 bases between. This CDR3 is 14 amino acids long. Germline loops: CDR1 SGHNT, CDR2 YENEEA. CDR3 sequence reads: CASSPDGGVPIKYF. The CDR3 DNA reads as TGTGCCAGCAGCCCAGACGGCGGGGTCCCCATTAAGTACTTC.

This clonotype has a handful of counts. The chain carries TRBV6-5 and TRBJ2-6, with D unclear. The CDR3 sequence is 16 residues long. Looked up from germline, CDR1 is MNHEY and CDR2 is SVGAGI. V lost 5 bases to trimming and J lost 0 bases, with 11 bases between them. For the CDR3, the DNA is TGTGCCAGCAGTAGCCTTCAGAGCTCTGGGGCCAACGTCCTGACTTTC. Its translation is CASSSLQSSGANVLTF.

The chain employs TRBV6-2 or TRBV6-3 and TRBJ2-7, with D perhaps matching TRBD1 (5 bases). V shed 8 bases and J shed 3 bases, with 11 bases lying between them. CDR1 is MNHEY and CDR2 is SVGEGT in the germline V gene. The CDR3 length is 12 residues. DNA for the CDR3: TGTGCCAGCCGGCAGGGTAACTACGAGCAGTACTTC. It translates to CASRQGNYEQYF.

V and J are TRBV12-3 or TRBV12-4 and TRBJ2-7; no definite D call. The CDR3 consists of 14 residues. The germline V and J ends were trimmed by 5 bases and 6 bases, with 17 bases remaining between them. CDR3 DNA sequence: TGTGCCAGCAGTCACCGGGCCACGAAGGGCGAGCAGTACTTC. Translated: CASSHRATKGEQYF.

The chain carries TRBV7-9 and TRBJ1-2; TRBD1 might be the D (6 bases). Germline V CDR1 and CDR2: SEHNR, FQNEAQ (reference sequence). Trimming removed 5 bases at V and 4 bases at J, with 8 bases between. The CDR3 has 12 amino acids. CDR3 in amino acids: CASSEDSYGYTF. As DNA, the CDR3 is TGTGCCAGCAGCGAGGACAGCTATGGCTACACCTTC.

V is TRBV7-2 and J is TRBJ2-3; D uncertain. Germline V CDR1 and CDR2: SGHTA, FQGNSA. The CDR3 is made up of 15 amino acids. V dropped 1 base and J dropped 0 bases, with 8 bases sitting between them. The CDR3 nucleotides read TGTGCCAGCAGCTTAGTACGGAGAAGCACAGATACGCAGTATTTT. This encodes CASSLVRRSTDTQYF. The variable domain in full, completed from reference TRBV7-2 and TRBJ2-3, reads GAGVSQSPSNKVTEKGKDVELRCDPISGHTALYWYRQSLGQGLEFLIYFQGNSAPDKSGLPSDRFSAERTGGSVSTLTIQRTQQEDSAVYLCASSLVRRSTDTQYFGPGTRLTVL.

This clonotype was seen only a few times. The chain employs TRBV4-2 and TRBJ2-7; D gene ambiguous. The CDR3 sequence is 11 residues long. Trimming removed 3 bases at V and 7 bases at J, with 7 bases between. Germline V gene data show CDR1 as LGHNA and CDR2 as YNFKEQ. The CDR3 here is CASSQGWEQYF. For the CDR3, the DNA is TGTGCCAGCAGCCAGGGCTGGGAGCAGTACTTC.

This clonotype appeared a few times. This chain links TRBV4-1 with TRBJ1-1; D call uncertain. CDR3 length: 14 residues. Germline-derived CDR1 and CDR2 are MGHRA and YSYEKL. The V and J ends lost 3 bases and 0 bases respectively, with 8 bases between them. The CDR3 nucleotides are TGCGCCAGCAGCCAGGTGATGATGAACACTGAAGCTTTCTTT. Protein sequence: CASSQVMMNTEAFF.

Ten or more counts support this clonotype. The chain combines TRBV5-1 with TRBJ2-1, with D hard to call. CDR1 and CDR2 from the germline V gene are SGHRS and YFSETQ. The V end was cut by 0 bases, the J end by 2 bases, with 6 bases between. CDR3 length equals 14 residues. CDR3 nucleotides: TGCGCCAGCAGCTTGGCGGAGACCTACAATGAGCAGTTCTTC. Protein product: CASSLAETYNEQFF.

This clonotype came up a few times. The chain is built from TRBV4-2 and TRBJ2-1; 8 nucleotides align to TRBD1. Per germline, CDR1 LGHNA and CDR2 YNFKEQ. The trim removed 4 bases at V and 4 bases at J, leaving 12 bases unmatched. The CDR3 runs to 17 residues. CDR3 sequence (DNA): TGTGCCAGCAGCCGGGAGCAACGGGACAGGTTTTACAATGAGCAGTTCTTC. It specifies CASSREQRDRFYNEQFF.

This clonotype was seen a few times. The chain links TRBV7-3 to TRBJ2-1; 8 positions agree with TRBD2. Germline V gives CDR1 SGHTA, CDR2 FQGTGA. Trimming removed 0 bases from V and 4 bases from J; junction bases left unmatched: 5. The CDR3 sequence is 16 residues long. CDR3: CASSLTPSGSYNEQFF. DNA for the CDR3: TGTGCCAGCAGCTTAACCCCGAGCGGGAGTTACAATGAGCAGTTCTTC.

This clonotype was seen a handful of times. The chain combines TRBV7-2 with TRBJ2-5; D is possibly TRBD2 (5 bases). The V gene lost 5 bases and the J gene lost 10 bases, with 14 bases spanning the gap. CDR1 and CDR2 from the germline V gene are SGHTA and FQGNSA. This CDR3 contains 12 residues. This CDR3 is CASSAFSRDQYF. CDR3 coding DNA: TGTGCCAGCAGCGCGTTCAGCCGGGACCAGTACTTC.

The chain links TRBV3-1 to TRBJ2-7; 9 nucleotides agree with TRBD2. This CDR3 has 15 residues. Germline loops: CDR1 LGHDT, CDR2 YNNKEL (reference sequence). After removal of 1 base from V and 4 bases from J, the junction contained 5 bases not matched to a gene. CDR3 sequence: CASSQGPSGGYEQYF. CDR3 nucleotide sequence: TGTGCCAGCAGCCAAGGGCCGAGCGGGGGGTACGAGCAGTACTTC.

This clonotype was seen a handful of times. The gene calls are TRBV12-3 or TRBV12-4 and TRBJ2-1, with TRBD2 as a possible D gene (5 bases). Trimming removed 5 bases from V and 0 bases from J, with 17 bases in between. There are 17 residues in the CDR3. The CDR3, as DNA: TGTGCCAGCAGTATGACTATGCACCCGAGCTCCTACAATGAGCAGTTCTTC. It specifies CASSMTMHPSSYNEQFF.

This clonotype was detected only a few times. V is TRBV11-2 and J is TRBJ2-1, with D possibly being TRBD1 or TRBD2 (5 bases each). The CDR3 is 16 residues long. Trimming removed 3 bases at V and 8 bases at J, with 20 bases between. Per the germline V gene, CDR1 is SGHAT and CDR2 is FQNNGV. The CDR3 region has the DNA TGTGCCAGCAGCTTGGCCAGGGTAGGCTTGAGGGATGAGCAGTTCTTC. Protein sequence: CASSLARVGLRDEQFF.

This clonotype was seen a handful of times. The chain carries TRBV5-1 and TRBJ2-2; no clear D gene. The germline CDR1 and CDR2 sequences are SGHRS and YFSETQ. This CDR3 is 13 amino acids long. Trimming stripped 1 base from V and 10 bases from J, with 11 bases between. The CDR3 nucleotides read TGCGCCAGCAGCTTGACTCCCCAGGAGGAGCTGTTTTTT. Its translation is CASSLTPQEELFF.

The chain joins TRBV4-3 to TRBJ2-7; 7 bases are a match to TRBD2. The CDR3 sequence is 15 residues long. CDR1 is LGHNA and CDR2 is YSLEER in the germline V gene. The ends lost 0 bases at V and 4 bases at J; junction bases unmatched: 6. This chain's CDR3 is CASSQEGGLNYEQYF. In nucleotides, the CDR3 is TGCGCCAGCAGCCAAGAGGGGGGGTTAAATTACGAGCAGTACTTC.